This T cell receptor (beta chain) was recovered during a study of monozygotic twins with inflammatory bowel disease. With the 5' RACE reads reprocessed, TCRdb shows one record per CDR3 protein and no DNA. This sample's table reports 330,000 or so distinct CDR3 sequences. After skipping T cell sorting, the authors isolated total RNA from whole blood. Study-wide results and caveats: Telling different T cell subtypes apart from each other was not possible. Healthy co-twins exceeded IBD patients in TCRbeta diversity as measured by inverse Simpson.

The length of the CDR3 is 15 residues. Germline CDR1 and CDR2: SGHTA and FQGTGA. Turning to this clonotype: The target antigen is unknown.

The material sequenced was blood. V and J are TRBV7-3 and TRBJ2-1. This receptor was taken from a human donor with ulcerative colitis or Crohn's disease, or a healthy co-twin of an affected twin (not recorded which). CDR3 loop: CASSLQTSSYNEQFF. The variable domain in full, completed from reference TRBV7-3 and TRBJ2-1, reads GAGVSQTPSNKVTEKGKYVELRCDPISGHTALYWYRQSLGQGPEFLIYFQGTGAADDSGLPNDRFFAVRPEGSVSTLKIQRTERGDSAVYLCASSLQTSSYNEQFFGPGTRLTVL.